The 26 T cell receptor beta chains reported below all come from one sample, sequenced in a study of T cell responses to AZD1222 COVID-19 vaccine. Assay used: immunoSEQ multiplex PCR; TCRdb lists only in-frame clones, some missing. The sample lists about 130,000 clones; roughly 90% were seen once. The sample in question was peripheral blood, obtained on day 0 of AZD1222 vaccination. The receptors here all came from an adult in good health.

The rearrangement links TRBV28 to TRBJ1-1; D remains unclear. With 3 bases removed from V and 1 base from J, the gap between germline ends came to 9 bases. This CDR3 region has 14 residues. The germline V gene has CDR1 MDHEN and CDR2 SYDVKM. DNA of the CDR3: TGTGCCAGCAGTTTTCAAACACCGAACACTGAAGCTTTCTTT. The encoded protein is CASSFQTPNTEAFF.

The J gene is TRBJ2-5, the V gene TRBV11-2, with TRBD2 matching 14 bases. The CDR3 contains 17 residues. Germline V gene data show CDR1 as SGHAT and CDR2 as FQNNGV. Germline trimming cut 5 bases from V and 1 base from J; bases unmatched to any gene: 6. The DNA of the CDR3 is TGTGCCAGCAGCCCCGGGACTAGCGGGGGTATCCAAGAGACCCAGTACTTC. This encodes CASSPGTSGGIQETQYF.

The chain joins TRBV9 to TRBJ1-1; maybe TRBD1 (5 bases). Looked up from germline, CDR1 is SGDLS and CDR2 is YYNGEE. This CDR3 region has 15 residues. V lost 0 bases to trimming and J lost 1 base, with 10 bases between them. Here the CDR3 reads CASSVARGGNTEAFF. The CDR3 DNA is TGTGCCAGCAGCGTAGCCCGTGGGGGGAACACTGAAGCTTTCTTT.

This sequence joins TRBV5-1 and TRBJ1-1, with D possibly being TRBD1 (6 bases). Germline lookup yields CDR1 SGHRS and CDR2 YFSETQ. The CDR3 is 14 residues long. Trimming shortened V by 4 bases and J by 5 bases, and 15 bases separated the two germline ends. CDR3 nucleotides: TGCGCCAGCAGCGTCAGGGGTTTTCAGACTGAAGCTTTCTTT. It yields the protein CASSVRGFQTEAFF.

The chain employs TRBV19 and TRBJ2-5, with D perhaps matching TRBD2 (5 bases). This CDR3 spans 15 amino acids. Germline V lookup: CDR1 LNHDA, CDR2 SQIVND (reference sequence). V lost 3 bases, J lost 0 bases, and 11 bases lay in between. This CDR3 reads CASSIRGLYQETQYF. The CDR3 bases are TGTGCCAGTAGTATTAGAGGGCTCTACCAAGAGACCCAGTACTTC.

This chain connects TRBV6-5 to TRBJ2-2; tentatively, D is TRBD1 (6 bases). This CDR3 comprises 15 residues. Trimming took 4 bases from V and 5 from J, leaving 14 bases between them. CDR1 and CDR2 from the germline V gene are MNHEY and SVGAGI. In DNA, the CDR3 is TGTGCCAGCAGTTCCGAGGGGGTTCGGACCGGGGAGCTGTTTTTT. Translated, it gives CASSSEGVRTGELFF.

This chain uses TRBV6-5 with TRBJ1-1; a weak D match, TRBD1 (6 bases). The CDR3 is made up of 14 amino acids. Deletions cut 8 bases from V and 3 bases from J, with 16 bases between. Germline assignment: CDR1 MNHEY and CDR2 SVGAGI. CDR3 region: CASARISGDTEAFF. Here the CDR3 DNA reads TGTGCCAGCGCGCGAATATCAGGGGACACTGAAGCTTTCTTT.

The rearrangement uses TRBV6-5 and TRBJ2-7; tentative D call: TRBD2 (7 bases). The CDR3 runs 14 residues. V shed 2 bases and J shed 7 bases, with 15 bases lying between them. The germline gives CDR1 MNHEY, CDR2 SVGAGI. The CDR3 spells CASSYARGQGEQYF. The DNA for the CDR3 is TGTGCCAGCAGTTACGCGCGGGGGCAAGGGGAGCAGTACTTC.

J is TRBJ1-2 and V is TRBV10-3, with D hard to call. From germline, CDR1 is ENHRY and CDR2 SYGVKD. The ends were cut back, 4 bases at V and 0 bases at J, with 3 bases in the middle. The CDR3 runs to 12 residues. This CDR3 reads CAISGPNYGYTF. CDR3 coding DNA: TGTGCCATCAGTGGTCCTAACTATGGCTACACCTTC.

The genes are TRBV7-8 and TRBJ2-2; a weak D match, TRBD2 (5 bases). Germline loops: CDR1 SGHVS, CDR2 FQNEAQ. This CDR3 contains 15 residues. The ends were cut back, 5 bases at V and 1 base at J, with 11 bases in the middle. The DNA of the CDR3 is TGTGCCAGCAGCGTGATAGGACTGAACACCGGGGAGCTGTTTTTT. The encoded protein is CASSVIGLNTGELFF.

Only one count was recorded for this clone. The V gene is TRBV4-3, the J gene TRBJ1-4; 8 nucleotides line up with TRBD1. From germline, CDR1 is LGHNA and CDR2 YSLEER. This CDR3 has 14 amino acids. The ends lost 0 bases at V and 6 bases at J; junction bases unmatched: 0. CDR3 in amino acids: CASSQETGDEKLFF. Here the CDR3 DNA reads TGCGCCAGCAGCCAAGAGACAGGGGATGAAAAACTGTTTTTT.

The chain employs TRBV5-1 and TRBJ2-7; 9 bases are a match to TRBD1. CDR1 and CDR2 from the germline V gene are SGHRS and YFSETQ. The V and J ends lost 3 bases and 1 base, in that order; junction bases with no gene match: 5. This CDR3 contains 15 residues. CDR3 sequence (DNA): TGCGCCAGCAGCTATGCCGGGACAGGGTCCTACGAGCAGTACTTC. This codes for CASSYAGTGSYEQYF.

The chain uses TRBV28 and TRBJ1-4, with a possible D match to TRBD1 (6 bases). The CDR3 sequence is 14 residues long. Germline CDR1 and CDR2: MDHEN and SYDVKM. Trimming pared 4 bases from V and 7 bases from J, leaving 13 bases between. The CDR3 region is CASSYRVRVEKLFF. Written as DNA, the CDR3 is TGTGCCAGCAGTTACAGGGTCAGGGTTGAAAAACTGTTTTTT.

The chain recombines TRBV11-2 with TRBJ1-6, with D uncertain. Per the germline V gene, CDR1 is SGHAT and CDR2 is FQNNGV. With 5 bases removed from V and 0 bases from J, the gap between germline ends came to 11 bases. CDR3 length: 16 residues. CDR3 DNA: TGTGCCAGCAGCATACGAGGAGGCTCCTATAATTCACCCCTCCACTTT. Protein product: CASSIRGGSYNSPLHF.

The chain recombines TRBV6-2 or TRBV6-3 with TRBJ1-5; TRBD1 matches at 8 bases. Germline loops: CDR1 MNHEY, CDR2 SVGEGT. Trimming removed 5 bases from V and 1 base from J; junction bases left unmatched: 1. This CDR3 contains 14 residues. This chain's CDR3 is CASSQGASNQPQHF. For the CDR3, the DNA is TGTGCCAGCAGTCAGGGGGCCAGCAATCAGCCCCAGCATTTT.

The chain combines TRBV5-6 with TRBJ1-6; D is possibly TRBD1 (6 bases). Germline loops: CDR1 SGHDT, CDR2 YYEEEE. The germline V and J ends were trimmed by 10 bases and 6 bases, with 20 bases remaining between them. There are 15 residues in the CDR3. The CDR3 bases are TGTGCCGAGGGGGTATACCGACCCCTTAATTCACCCCTCCACTTT. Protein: CAEGVYRPLNSPLHF.

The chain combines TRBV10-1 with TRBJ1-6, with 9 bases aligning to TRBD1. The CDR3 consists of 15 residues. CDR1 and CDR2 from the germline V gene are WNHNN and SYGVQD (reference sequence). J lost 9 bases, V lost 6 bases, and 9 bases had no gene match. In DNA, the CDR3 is TGCGCCAGCAGAACAGGGGGACAGGGAGCTTCACCCCTCCACTTT. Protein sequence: CASRTGGQGASPLHF.

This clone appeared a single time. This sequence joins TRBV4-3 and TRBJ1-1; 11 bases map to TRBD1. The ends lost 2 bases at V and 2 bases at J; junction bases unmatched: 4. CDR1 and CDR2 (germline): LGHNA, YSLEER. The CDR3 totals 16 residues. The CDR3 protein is CASSQKDRGQNTEAFF. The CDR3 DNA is TGCGCCAGCAGCCAAAAGGACAGGGGGCAAAACACTGAAGCTTTCTTT.

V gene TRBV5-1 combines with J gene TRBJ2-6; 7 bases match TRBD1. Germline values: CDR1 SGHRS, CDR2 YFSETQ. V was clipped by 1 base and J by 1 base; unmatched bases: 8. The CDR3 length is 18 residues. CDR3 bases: TGCGCCAGCAGCTTGTTTACAGGGGCGAGGTCTGGGGCCAACGTCCTGACTTTC. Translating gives CASSLFTGARSGANVLTF.

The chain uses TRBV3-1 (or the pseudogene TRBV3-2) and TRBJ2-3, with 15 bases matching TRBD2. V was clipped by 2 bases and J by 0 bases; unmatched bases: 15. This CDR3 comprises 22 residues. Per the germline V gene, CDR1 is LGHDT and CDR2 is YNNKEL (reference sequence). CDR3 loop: CASSQSLGTSGGQNPSTDTQYF. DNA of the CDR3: TGTGCCAGCAGCCAATCCCTCGGGACTAGCGGGGGGCAAAATCCTAGCACAGATACGCAGTATTTT.

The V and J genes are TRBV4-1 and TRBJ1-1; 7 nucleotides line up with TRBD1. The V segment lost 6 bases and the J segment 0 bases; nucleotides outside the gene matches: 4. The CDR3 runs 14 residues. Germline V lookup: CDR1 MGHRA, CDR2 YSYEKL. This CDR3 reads CASSAGTVNTEAFF. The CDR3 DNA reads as TGCGCCAGCAGTGCCGGGACAGTGAACACTGAAGCTTTCTTT.

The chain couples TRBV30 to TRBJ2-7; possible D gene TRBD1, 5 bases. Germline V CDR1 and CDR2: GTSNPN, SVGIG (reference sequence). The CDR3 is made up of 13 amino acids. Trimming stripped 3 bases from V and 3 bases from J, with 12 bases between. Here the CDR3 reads CAWRRQGLYEQYF. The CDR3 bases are TGTGCCTGGAGGAGGCAGGGTCTCTACGAGCAGTACTTC.

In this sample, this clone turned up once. The CDR3 spells CAWSEGASNQPQHF. The CDR3 bases are TGTGCCTGGAGTGAGGGGGCTAGCAATCAGCCCCAGCATTTT. The V gene is TRBV30, the J gene TRBJ1-5; the match to TRBD1 covers 7 bases. Trimming cost V 1 base and J 0 bases; bases outside gene matches: 0. CDR1 and CDR2 (germline): GTSNPN, SVGIG (reference sequence). The CDR3 loop spans 14 amino acids.

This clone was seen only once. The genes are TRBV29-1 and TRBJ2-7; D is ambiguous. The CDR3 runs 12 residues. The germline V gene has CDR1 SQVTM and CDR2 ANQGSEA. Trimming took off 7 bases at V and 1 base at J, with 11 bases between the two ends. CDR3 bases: TGCAGCGCCCTAGGGTTATCCTACGAGCAGTACTTC. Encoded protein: CSALGLSYEQYF.

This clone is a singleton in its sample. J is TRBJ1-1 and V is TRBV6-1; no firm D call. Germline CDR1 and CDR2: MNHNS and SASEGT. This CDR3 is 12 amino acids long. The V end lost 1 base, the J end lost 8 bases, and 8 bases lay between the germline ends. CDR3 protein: CASSEGETEAFF. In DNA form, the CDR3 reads TGTGCCAGCAGTGAAGGGGAAACGGAAGCTTTCTTT.

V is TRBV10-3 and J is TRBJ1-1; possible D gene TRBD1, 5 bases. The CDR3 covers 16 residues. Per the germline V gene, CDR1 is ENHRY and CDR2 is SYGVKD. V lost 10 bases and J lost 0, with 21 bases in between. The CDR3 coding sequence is TGTGCCACCGGCCCGGGGGTTGGGTTCATGAACACTGAAGCTTTCTTT. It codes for CATGPGVGFMNTEAFF.